Shown below are 14 T cell receptor beta chains from a single sample sequenced in a study of T cells in narcolepsy. The protocol was immunoSEQ multiplex PCR, while the TCRdb copy is restricted to in-frame clones and leaves out a portion. There are about 18,000 clones in the sample; around 77% occur only once, and 14% to 15% lies in the top ten. The specimen sequenced was CD45RA- memory CD8+ T cells from PBMCs. The receptors originated from a human donor with narcolepsy.

The table lists this clone with a few counts. The chain links TRBV6-6 to TRBJ2-7, with D perhaps TRBD1 or TRBD2 (7 bases each). CDR3 length equals 14 residues. The ends were cut back, 6 bases at V and 3 bases at J, with 15 bases in the middle. From germline, CDR1 is MNHNY and CDR2 SVGAGI (reference sequence). The DNA for the CDR3 is TGTGCCAGCAGCCAGGGGGGGACGGGCTACGAGCAGTACTTC. This translates into CASSQGGTGYEQYF.

This clone was detected only a few times. V gene TRBV4-1 combines with J gene TRBJ1-3; 8 bases line up with TRBD1. This CDR3 is built from 16 residues. Germline CDR1 is MGHRA and CDR2 is YSYEKL. After removal of 0 bases from V and 3 bases from J, the junction contained 4 bases not matched to a gene. CDR3 sequence reads: CASSQDQDRVGNTIYF. CDR3 DNA: TGCGCCAGCAGCCAAGATCAGGACAGGGTTGGAAACACCATATATTTT.

This chain links TRBV2 with TRBJ2-7; D is unclear. There are 13 residues in the CDR3. Trimming cost V 5 bases and J 0 bases, with 8 bases left between them. Germline V gene sequence: CDR1 SNHLY, CDR2 FYNNEI. Written as DNA, the CDR3 is TGTGCCAGCAGTCCGCGTAGCTCCTACGAGCAGTACTTC. Protein product: CASSPRSSYEQYF.

The chain joins TRBV12-5 to TRBJ1-1, with a possible D match to TRBD1 (5 bases). The V and J ends lost 1 base and 5 bases respectively, with 8 bases between them. CDR3 size: 13 residues. Germline CDR1 LGHNT, CDR2 FRNRAP. The DNA for the CDR3 is TGTGCTAGTGGTTTGGACGGGGGTACTGAAGCTTTCTTT. This translates into CASGLDGGTEAFF.

The chain carries TRBV27 and TRBJ2-1; 12 bases fit TRBD2. The length of the CDR3 is 15 residues. J gave up 2 bases and V 7 bases, and 3 bases lay outside the gene matches. Looked up from germline, CDR1 is MNHEY and CDR2 is SMNVEV (reference sequence). In nucleotides, the CDR3 is TGTGCCAGCAACCTAGCGGGAGGGACCTACAATGAGCAGTTCTTC. This encodes CASNLAGGTYNEQFF.

The rearrangement joins TRBV9 to TRBJ2-3; D is undetermined. Germline V lookup: CDR1 SGDLS, CDR2 YYNGEE. Trimming pared 2 bases from V and 3 bases from J, leaving 10 bases between. The CDR3 runs 14 residues. DNA for the CDR3: TGTGCCAGCAGCGTTGTAGAAAGAACAGATACGCAGTATTTT. Its translation: CASSVVERTDTQYF.

DNA of the CDR3: TGTGCCAGCAGCCCTCGATCGGACACCGGGGAGCTGTTTTTT. Its protein is CASSPRSDTGELFF. This chain uses TRBV5-6 with TRBJ2-2; D not certain. Trimming stripped 4 bases from V and 3 bases from J, with 10 bases between. The CDR3 runs to 14 residues. The germline CDR1 and CDR2 sequences are SGHDT and YYEEEE.

The genes are TRBV15 and TRBJ2-3; D remains unclear. Per the germline V gene, CDR1 is LNHNV and CDR2 is YYDKDF (reference sequence). Trimming removed 8 bases at V and 0 bases at J, with 12 bases between. The CDR3 length is 14 residues. CDR3 amino acids: CATGYTLSTDTQYF. CDR3 in DNA: TGTGCCACCGGGTATACTTTGAGCACAGATACGCAGTATTTT.

The chain links TRBV6-6 to TRBJ2-7; perhaps TRBD1 as D (6 bases). Germline assignment: CDR1 MNHNY and CDR2 SVGAGI (reference sequence). Trimming pared 2 bases from V and 2 bases from J, leaving 10 bases between. The CDR3 extends over 14 amino acids. The CDR3 coding sequence is TGTGCCAGCAGTTACGGCAGGGGACCCTACGAGCAGTACTTC. Encoded protein: CASSYGRGPYEQYF.

The chain is built from TRBV6-5 and TRBJ2-2; D uncertain. Germline-derived CDR1 and CDR2 are MNHEY and SVGAGI. V was trimmed by 5 bases and J by 2 bases, leaving 9 bases between them. CDR3 size: 14 residues. The CDR3 here is CASSDRSNTGELFF. As DNA, the CDR3 is TGTGCCAGCAGTGATAGAAGTAACACCGGGGAGCTGTTTTTT.

This sequence joins TRBV10-2 and TRBJ1-1, with D unresolved. The CDR3 loop spans 12 amino acids. Germline V gene lookup returns CDR1 WSHSY and CDR2 SAAADI. V was clipped by 1 base and J by 4 bases, with 4 bases between them. The CDR3 DNA reads as TGCGCCAGCAGTGAGTTTGGCACTGAAGCTTTCTTT. Translation: CASSEFGTEAFF.

The gene calls are TRBV11-1 and TRBJ1-2; a possible D gene is TRBD1 (6 bases). CDR3 length: 16 residues. V was cut by 5 bases and J by 4 bases, with 20 bases left in between. Germline CDR1 reads SGHAT; CDR2 reads FQDESV (reference sequence). The CDR3 region is CASSPSPGGSLYGYTF. CDR3 coding DNA: TGTGCCAGCAGCCCAAGCCCCGGGGGCAGTCTCTATGGCTACACCTTC.

In nucleotides, the CDR3 is TGTGCCACCAGCAGAGAGTCGAGGCCAAGCGAGCAGTACTTC. This translates into CATSRESRPSEQYF. The rearrangement uses TRBV15 and TRBJ2-5; the D is unclear. The J call is uncertain, as TRBJ2-7 better fits the DNA end. The CDR3 is made up of 14 amino acids. Germline assignment: CDR1 LNHNV and CDR2 YYDKDF (reference sequence).

This clone is categorized as medium-sized. The chain links TRBV7-2 to TRBJ2-1; 7 bases are a match to TRBD1. This CDR3 is built from 18 residues. The V gene end was trimmed by 3 bases and the J gene end by 0 bases; junction bases not matched to a gene: 11. Looked up from germline, CDR1 is SGHTA and CDR2 is FQGNSA. The CDR3 region is CASSFPTGRRSSYNEQFF. CDR3 coding DNA: TGTGCCAGCAGCTTCCCGACAGGGCGGAGGAGCTCCTACAATGAGCAGTTCTTC.